The entry that follows covers one TCR beta chain sequence. This entry is derived from a study of OX40 agonist ivuxolimab in advanced cancers. Assay used: immunoSEQ multiplex PCR; TCRdb lists only in-frame clones, some missing. The sample has over 55,000 clones, more than 80% seen once; the top ten hold approximately 2%. This CDR3 is 13 amino acids long. Per germline, CDR1 SQVTM and CDR2 ANQGSEA. The V and J ends lost 4 bases and 5 bases respectively, with 14 bases between them. The chain uses TRBV29-1 and TRBJ2-5, with a tentative D call TRBD2 (5 bases). This sequence was found in an adult with an advanced solid tumor such as melanoma, head and neck, liver or kidney cancer. Source: CD4+ or CD8+ T cells sorted from blood, taken in a trial of the OX40 agonist ivuxolimab. CDR3 bases: TGCAGCGTTGCCTCGAGCGGCGCGGAGACCCAGTACTTC. Encoded protein: CSVASSGAETQYF.